What follows describes a single T cell receptor beta chain. This record belongs to a study of early T cells in non-severe SARS-CoV-2 infection. Via MiXCR, TCRdb re-called the 5' RACE reads, giving one row per CDR3 protein. The data contain about 68,000 distinct CDR3 sequences, roughly a tenth of them singletons. Germline lookup yields CDR1 KGHDR and CDR2 SFDVKD. This CDR3 has 13 residues. The ends were cut back, 5 bases at V and 0 bases at J, with 3 bases in the middle. The sequence was obtained from an adult who was a healthcare worker with PCR-confirmed SARS-CoV-2 infection or an uninfected control (not recorded which). The sample was whole blood. V usage is TRBV24-1 and J usage is TRBJ2-2; D gene uncertain. The CDR3 bases are TGTGCCACCAGTGGCGCGAACACCGGGGAGCTGTTTTTT. This translates into CATSGANTGELFF.